What follows describes a single T cell receptor (beta chain). The antigen is unknown. The data originate from a study of T-cell memory formation after mild COVID-19. Study-wide results and caveats: Several responding clones turned up in pre-infection memory, indicating that cross-reactive memory may have taken part. A balance of CD4 and CD8 characterized clones contracting day 15 to 85, whereas later expanders leaned CD4+.

One entry per CDR3 protein results from TCRdb running MiXCR on the 5' RACE reads. Here the sample spans about 240,000 distinct CDR3 sequences, roughly 10% being singletons. There are 15 residues in the CDR3. Trimming removed 6 bases at V and 0 bases at J, with 12 bases between. This clonotype was obtained from a man aged 18 to 30 who had mild COVID-19 (a few samples of this study predate the infection). Cell type and time point are not known. The chain recombines TRBV12-3 or TRBV12-4 with TRBJ1-5; tentatively, D is TRBD1 (5 bases). Sequenced material: PBMCs or a T cell subset sorted from them (not recorded which). DNA of the CDR3: TGTGCCAGCAGGGCGCAGGGAGTTAGCAATCAGCCCCAGCATTTT. This translates into CASRAQGVSNQPQHF.